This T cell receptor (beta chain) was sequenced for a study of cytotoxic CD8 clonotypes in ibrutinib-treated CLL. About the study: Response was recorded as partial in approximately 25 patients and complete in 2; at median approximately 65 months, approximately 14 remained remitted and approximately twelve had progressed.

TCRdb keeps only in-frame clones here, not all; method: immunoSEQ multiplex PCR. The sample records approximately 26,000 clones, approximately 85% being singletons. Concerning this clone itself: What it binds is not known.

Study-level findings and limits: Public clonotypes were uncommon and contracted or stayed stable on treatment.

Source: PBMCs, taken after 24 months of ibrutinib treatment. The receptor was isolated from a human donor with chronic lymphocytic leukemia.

The CDR3 protein is CASSLYANSNQPQHF. The CDR3 DNA reads as TGTGCCAGCAGCTTGTACGCGAATAGCAATCAGCCCCAGCATTTT. The J gene is TRBJ1-5, the V gene TRBV5-5; D is ambiguous. Deletions cut 1 base from V and 0 bases from J, with 8 bases between. The CDR3 runs to 15 residues. Germline V CDR1 and CDR2: SGHKS, YYEKEE (reference sequence).